This passage covers 14 T cell receptor beta chains from one sample sequenced in a study of cytomegalovirus exposure and HLA in healthy donors. PCR used 60 Vbeta primers and 13 Jbeta primers. Profiled with immunoSEQ multiplex PCR; TCRdb holds only in-frame clones, not every one. In the table there are 150,000 to 200,000 clones, around 79% of which are singletons. Source material: PBMCs. The receptors originated from a man aged 50-60 years in good health and CMV-seropositive.

The genes are TRBV18 and TRBJ1-1; the match to TRBD1 covers 9 bases. CDR1 is KGHSH, CDR2 LQKENI, per germline. CDR3 length equals 14 residues. The V gene end was trimmed by 5 bases and the J gene end by 5 bases; junction bases not matched to a gene: 6. CDR3 sequence (DNA): TGTGCCAGCTCAGCGGACAGGGGAAGGACTGAAGCTTTCTTT. Translating gives CASSADRGRTEAFF.

This chain joins TRBV13 and TRBJ2-5, with 14 bases fitting TRBD2. The germline V gene encodes CDR1 PRHDT and CDR2 FYEKMQ (reference sequence). V was pared by 5 bases and J by 4 bases, with 15 bases of the junction left unmatched. CDR3 length: 19 amino acids. The CDR3 DNA follows: TGTGCCAGCAGCATCCGACTAGCGGGGGGGCCTTTTGAGAGAGAGACCCAGTACTTC. Its translation is CASSIRLAGGPFERETQYF.

About this clone itself: The germline gene is not matched at one end of the junction; a read error may be the cause. The chain is built from TRBV7-9 and TRBJ2-1; 8 positions match TRBD2. The CDR3 covers 15 residues. Germline CDR1 reads SEHNR; CDR2 reads FQNEAQ (reference sequence). The CDR3 sequence is CSSSPPGLAYNEQFF. The CDR3 DNA sequence: TGTTCCAGCAGCCCACCGGGACTAGCCTACAATGAGCAGTTCTTC. The full variable domain, rest sourced from reference TRBV7-9 and TRBJ2-1, is DTGVSQNPRHKITKRGQNVTFRCDPISEHNRLYWYRQTLGQGPEFLTYFQNEAQLEKSRLLSDRFSAERPKGSFSTLEIQRTEQGDSAMYLCSSSPPGLAYNEQFFGPGTRLTVL.

The CDR3 DNA reads TGTGCCACTAAAACCGGGAGCCACACAGATACGCAGTATTTT. Its protein product is CATKTGSHTDTQYF. The V call is TRBV19, the J call TRBJ2-3, with D tentatively TRBD2 (6 bases). The germline V gene has CDR1 LNHDA and CDR2 SQIVND (reference sequence). The CDR3 has 14 residues. Trimming removed 10 bases at V and 2 bases at J, with 16 bases between.

This chain uses TRBV7-9 with TRBJ2-1; D call uncertain. The CDR3 is 12 amino acids. V was cut by 2 bases and J by 5 bases, with 4 bases left in between. Germline lookup yields CDR1 SEHNR and CDR2 FQNEAQ (reference sequence). CDR3 in amino acids: CASSLINNEQFF. The CDR3 DNA sequence: TGTGCCAGCAGCTTAATTAACAATGAGCAGTTCTTC.

The chain carries TRBV6-5 and TRBJ2-2, with TRBD1 identical over 10 bases. CDR3 size: 15 residues. In germline, CDR1 is MNHEY, CDR2 SVGAGI. After removal of 4 bases from V and 4 bases from J, the junction contained 3 bases not matched to a gene. The CDR3 coding sequence is TGTGCCAGCAGTTCCCGACAGGGGGCCACCGGGGAGCTGTTTTTT. It is translated as CASSSRQGATGELFF.

The chain combines TRBV5-1 with TRBJ2-3; possibly TRBD1 for D (5 bases). The V end was cut by 4 bases, the J end by 0 bases, with 12 bases between. Germline V gives CDR1 SGHRS, CDR2 YFSETQ. There are 15 residues in the CDR3. This chain's CDR3 is CASSPTGLSTDTQYF. CDR3 bases: TGCGCCAGCAGCCCTACAGGTTTAAGCACAGATACGCAGTATTTT.

The chain employs TRBV4-1 and TRBJ1-5; 9 nucleotides line up with TRBD1. This CDR3 is built from 14 residues. V gave up 3 bases and J gave up 4 bases; unmatched junction bases: 1. The V gene's germline CDR1 is MGHRA and CDR2 YSYEKL. The CDR3 region is CASSHGQGNQPQHF. The CDR3 DNA reads as TGCGCCAGCAGCCATGGACAGGGGAATCAGCCCCAGCATTTT.

V usage is TRBV10-2 and J usage is TRBJ2-5, with 10 bases matching TRBD2. With 5 bases clipped from V and 1 base from J, the junction kept 4 bases outside the gene matches. The length of the CDR3 is 15 residues. The V gene's germline CDR1 is WSHSY and CDR2 SAAADI. CDR3 nucleotide sequence: TGCGCCAGCAGTAACAGCGGGGGGGTCCAAGAGACCCAGTACTTC. Its protein is CASSNSGGVQETQYF.

This chain uses TRBV28 with TRBJ2-5; no definite D call. CDR1 is MDHEN and CDR2 is SYDVKM in the germline V gene. Between the trimmed V and J ends, which lost 1 base and 5 bases, there was a span of 5 bases. The CDR3 extends over 12 amino acids. In DNA, the CDR3 is TGTGCCAGCAGTTTATTGAGCGAGACCCAGTACTTC. Its translation is CASSLLSETQYF.

This rearrangement joins TRBV7-9 to TRBJ1-2; D is perhaps TRBD1 (5 bases). V shed 1 base and J shed 5 bases, with 14 bases lying between them. The CDR3 runs to 15 residues. The germline gives CDR1 SEHNR, CDR2 FQNEAQ (reference sequence). The CDR3 loop reads CASSLGAGGGYGYTF. The CDR3 coding sequence is TGTGCCAGCAGCTTAGGAGCTGGGGGGGGGTATGGCTACACCTTC.

This rearrangement joins TRBV7-8 to TRBJ2-7; possibly TRBD2 for D (5 bases). The V end lost 4 bases, the J end lost 4 bases, and 20 bases lay between the germline ends. The CDR3 totals 16 residues. Germline values: CDR1 SGHVS, CDR2 FQNEAQ. CDR3 nucleotides: TGTGCCAGCAGCTCTTCCCCTGGACTCCTCCCTTACGAGCAGTACTTC. Amino acids: CASSSSPGLLPYEQYF.

This clone is a singleton in its sample. J is TRBJ2-6 and V is TRBV15, with a weak D call TRBD2 (6 bases). CDR1 and CDR2 (germline): LNHNV, YYDKDF (reference sequence). Trimming left V 1 base short and J 0 bases short, with 10 bases between. CDR3 length equals 17 residues. Written as DNA, the CDR3 is TGTGCCACCAGCAGAGCCCTGACTAGCTCTGGGGCCAACGTCCTGACTTTC. Protein sequence: CATSRALTSSGANVLTF.

This chain uses TRBV2 with TRBJ1-5; tentatively, D is TRBD1 (5 bases). The CDR3 is 17 residues long. Germline values: CDR1 SNHLY, CDR2 FYNNEI. V shed 0 bases and J shed 0 bases, with 12 bases lying between them. The CDR3, as DNA: TGTGCCAGCAGTGAAGCGATGGGGCTGTATAGCAATCAGCCCCAGCATTTT. It is translated as CASSEAMGLYSNQPQHF.